This T cell receptor (beta chain) was recorded in a study of T cell clonotyping in hematopoietic cell transplantation. Study-wide results and limits: At the given depth, recipient repertoires were over 95% de novo clonotypes.

Using immunoSEQ multiplex PCR, the repertoire was profiled, and TCRdb retains in-frame clones only, with some absent. The data contain 65,000 to 75,000 clones, about 93% of them singletons. Worth noting for this clone: Its target is unknown.

V was shortened by 0 bases and J by 2 bases, with 10 bases between the two germline ends. The CDR3 is 16 residues long. Germline V gene lookup returns CDR1 LGHNA and CDR2 YSLEER. This sequence was found in a man in his forties or fifties in good health. Some clones in this sample may be carry-over from other donors' samples. The gene calls are TRBV4-3 and TRBJ1-4; possible D gene TRBD1, 5 bases. Sequences were obtained from peripheral blood mononuclear cells. This CDR3 is CASSQDGGGTNEKLFF. CDR3 nucleotide sequence: TGCGCCAGCAGCCAAGATGGGGGGGGGACTAATGAAAAACTGTTTTTT.